This T cell receptor (beta chain) is from a study of PD-1 blockade in classical Hodgkin lymphoma. TCRdb's table, derived via immunoSEQ multiplex PCR, lists solely in-frame clones and lacks some. Among some 21,000 clones listed, about 94% were seen once. Regarding this clone: Its cognate antigen is unknown.

Time point described: newly diagnosed, previously untreated cHL patient sample. Investigators turned to newly diagnosed, untreated classical Hodgkin lymphoma PBMCs for comparison. Whole-study findings and limits: Relapsed/refractory patients reportedly had lower baseline diversity than newly diagnosed patients.

The source of this sequence is a human donor with classical Hodgkin lymphoma. The sequenced sample consisted of peripheral blood mononuclear cells (PBMCs).

CDR3 DNA: TGTGCCAGCAGCTTAATTGGCGAAGGAGCGAACACTGAAGCTTTCTTT. It is translated as CASSLIGEGANTEAFF. J is TRBJ1-1 and V is TRBV7-8; no firm D call. From germline, CDR1 is SGHVS and CDR2 FQNEAQ. V shed 2 bases and J shed 1 base, with 14 bases lying between them. The CDR3 has 16 amino acids.